This entry is about one TCR beta chain. This sample is drawn from a study of blood T cell repertoires in COVID-19. Germline assignment: CDR1 ENHRY and CDR2 SYGVKD. The CDR3 extends over 11 amino acids. Libraries were prepared by immunoSEQ multiplex PCR; TCRdb keeps only in-frame clonotypes and omits some of them. The sample comprises tens of thousands of clones, over 60% of which are singletons, and over 5% rests with the top ten. Source material: peripheral blood. V usage is TRBV10-3 and J usage is TRBJ1-4; D is unclear. The TCR was taken from a woman in her fifties or sixties with active or convalescent COVID-19. The CDR3 DNA reads as TGTACCCGAGAGTGTCGGGAAAAACTGTTTTTT. Translating it yields CTRECREKLFF.